The 30 T cell receptor beta chains given below trace back to one sample, sequenced in a study of blood T cells in healthy people across ages. PCR was performed a second time for roughly 7 to 12 cycles using a sample-barcoded 5' primer and a J-beta primer mix. One entry per CDR3 protein, called by TCRdb with MiXCR from the 5' RACE reads. The table has roughly 900,000 distinct CDR3 sequences, more than 25% seen once. The sequenced sample consisted of blood. Every receptor here comes from a woman aged 80 or over in good health.

The chain joins TRBV12-3 or TRBV12-4 to TRBJ1-4; 10 nucleotides line up with TRBD1. V was pared by 5 bases and J by 8 bases, with 8 bases of the junction left unmatched. CDR3 length: 15 residues. The CDR3 DNA follows: TGTGCCAGCAGTGCCCGGGACAGGGGACCGGAAAAACTGTTTTTT. This gives the protein CASSARDRGPEKLFF.

This clonotype was counted a few times. CDR3 sequence reads: CASSVRGLGYTF. The CDR3 DNA is TGTGCCAGCAGCGTCAGGGGCCTTGGCTACACCTTC. The genes are TRBV7-2 and TRBJ1-2, with TRBD1 as a possible D gene (6 bases). Deletions cut 5 bases from V and 7 bases from J, with 11 bases between. Germline CDR1 reads SGHTA; CDR2 reads FQGNSA. The CDR3 is 12 amino acids. Full variable domain (missing parts from reference TRBV7-2 and TRBJ1-2): GAGVSQSPSNKVTEKGKDVELRCDPISGHTALYWYRQSLGQGLEFLIYFQGNSAPDKSGLPSDRFSAERTGGSVSTLTIQRTQQEDSAVYLCASSVRGLGYTFGSGTRLTVV.

In this sample, this clonotype turned up many times. The chain couples TRBV6-2 or TRBV6-3 to TRBJ2-5; D gene ambiguous. The CDR3 extends over 14 amino acids. The V end was cut by 2 bases, the J end by 1 base, with 8 bases between. Looked up from germline, CDR1 is MNHEY and CDR2 is SVGEGT. For the CDR3, the DNA is TGTGCCAGCAGTTACAACGGACCCCAAGAGACCCAGTACTTC. This sequence encodes CASSYNGPQETQYF.

This clonotype was detected only a few times. One base away lies a much larger clone, so this may be a sequencing read error. The CDR3 sequence: CARRTSGEQYF. CDR3 nucleotides: TGTGCCCGCAGGACTAGCGGCGAGCAGTACTTC. V is TRBV6-6 and J is TRBJ2-7, with 10 bases lining up with TRBD2. Germline loops: CDR1 MNHNY, CDR2 SVGAGI (reference sequence). The CDR3 sequence is 11 residues long.

At least ten counts were recorded for this clonotype. The V and J genes are TRBV18 and TRBJ2-1, with 8 bases matching TRBD1. V trimming: 6 bases; J trimming: 7 bases; junction bases outside the gene matches: 20. The CDR3 length is 18 residues. Germline assignment: CDR1 KGHSH and CDR2 LQKENI. CDR3 in DNA: TGTGCCAGCTCGAAGGGCAGGGGGCTCCTCCTTTTTGGGAATGAGCAGTTCTTC. This gives the protein CASSKGRGLLLFGNEQFF.

This clonotype has ten or more counts. The chain is built from TRBV10-3 and TRBJ2-3, with 9 bases aligning to TRBD2. V was pared by 0 bases and J by 4 bases, with 11 bases of the junction left unmatched. This CDR3 contains 18 residues. From germline, CDR1 is ENHRY and CDR2 SYGVKD. CDR3 DNA: TGTGCCATCAGTGAGTCTTTCCGGCGCGGGGGGGGCCCAGATACGCAGTATTTT. Translated, it gives CAISESFRRGGGPDTQYF.

This clonotype occurred a few times. The rearrangement joins TRBV19 to TRBJ2-5; the match to TRBD2 covers 9 bases. Trimming took 10 bases from V and 4 from J; bases not matched to a gene: 13. There are 15 residues in the CDR3. Per germline, CDR1 LNHDA and CDR2 SQIVND (reference sequence). CDR3 DNA sequence: TGTGCCACCAAGCGAGGCGGGGGGGCCACAGAGACCCAGTACTTC. Its protein product is CATKRGGGATETQYF.

As regards this clonotype: At one boundary the junction diverges from the germline segment, which might be a read error. The gene calls are TRBV9 and TRBJ2-4; no clear D gene. The assigned J gene may be wrong: the sequence end matches TRBJ2-7 better. The CDR3 has 14 amino acids. Per the germline V gene, CDR1 is SGDLS and CDR2 is YYNGEE. CDR3: CASSPRQGSNEQYF. The CDR3 nucleotides are TGTGCCAGCAGCCCCCGACAAGGCTCCAACGAGCAGTACTTC.

This clonotype was found many times. The chain carries TRBV9 and TRBJ2-1; D is unresolved. Trimming left V 4 bases short and J 9 bases short, with 14 bases between. CDR3 length: 13 residues. Germline V gives CDR1 SGDLS, CDR2 YYNGEE. This CDR3 reads CASSPLYAVEQFF. The CDR3 DNA sequence: TGTGCCAGCAGCCCTCTTTATGCTGTTGAGCAGTTCTTC.

This clonotype appeared a few times. This sequence joins TRBV19 and TRBJ2-7; maybe TRBD1 (6 bases). The V end lost 5 bases, the J end lost 0 bases, and 17 bases lay between the germline ends. The CDR3 totals 16 residues. The germline gives CDR1 LNHDA, CDR2 SQIVND (reference sequence). CDR3 bases: TGTGCCAGTAGTTCCCCCCCCACGACAGGCTCCTACGAGCAGTACTTC. It specifies CASSSPPTTGSYEQYF.

The J gene is TRBJ2-1, the V gene TRBV12-3 or TRBV12-4, with D unresolved. The J call may be mistaken, given a closer DNA end match to TRBJ2-7. This CDR3 spans 13 amino acids. CDR3 sequence (DNA): TGTGCCAGCAGTTTTTTGGGCATGGGCGAGCAGTACTTC. It specifies CASSFLGMGEQYF.

The table lists this clonotype with a count of one. One end of the junction varies from germline; a read error may be responsible. The rearrangement uses TRBV6-5 and TRBJ2-3; D remains ambiguous. The length of the CDR3 is 13 residues. Germline CDR1 is MNHEY and CDR2 is SVGAGI. This CDR3 reads CAGRLLTADTQYF. CDR3 nucleotide sequence: TGTGCCGGCAGGTTACTCACCGCAGATACGCAGTATTTT.

The CDR3: CASSYVGRYNEQYF. The CDR3 region has the DNA TGTGCCAGCAGTTACGTAGGCAGATACAATGAGCAGTACTTC. V usage is TRBV6-5 and J usage is TRBJ2-7; no definite D call. Germline assignment: CDR1 MNHEY and CDR2 SVGAGI. V lost 2 bases and J 7 bases, leaving 15 bases between the germline ends. The CDR3 runs to 14 residues.

To note about this clonotype: The junction shows a germline mismatch at one end, possibly a read error. V is TRBV7-2 and J is TRBJ1-4; no clear D gene. CDR1 SGHTA and CDR2 FQGNSA come from the germline V gene. The length of the CDR3 is 19 residues. CDR3 coding DNA: TGTGCCAGCAGCTTAGAGCCCCCTTTGACCGCTTCAACTAATGAAAAACGGTTTTTT. Translating gives CASSLEPPLTASTNEKRFF. Looking up the rest from reference TRBV7-2 and TRBJ1-4 gives the full variable domain: GAGVSQSPSNKVTEKGKDVELRCDPISGHTALYWYRQSLGQGLEFLIYFQGNSAPDKSGLPSDRFSAERTGGSVSTLTIQRTQQEDSAVYLCASSLEPPLTASTNEKRFFGSGTQLSVL.

This clonotype was counted at least ten times. The rearrangement joins TRBV5-1 to TRBJ2-1; possibly TRBD2 for D (7 bases). Between the trimmed V and J ends, which lost 0 bases and 6 bases, there was a span of 13 bases. CDR1 is SGHRS and CDR2 is YFSETQ in the germline V gene. The CDR3 spans 15 residues. The CDR3 loop is CASSLGWGGSNEQFF. CDR3 bases: TGCGCCAGCAGCTTGGGGTGGGGGGGCAGCAATGAGCAGTTCTTC.

The table lists this clonotype with a few counts. A read error may explain this, as a much larger clone is one base away. The rearrangement uses TRBV12-3 or TRBV12-4 and TRBJ2-7, with a weak D call TRBD2 (6 bases). The J call may be in error: the DNA end matches TRBJ2-5 better. The CDR3 spans 16 residues. The CDR3 nucleotides read TGTGCCAGCAGTCCAGGGACTGGCGGGCTCCGGGAGACCCAGTACTTC. Protein sequence: CASSPGTGGLRETQYF.

DNA of the CDR3: TGCAGTGCTACAGATGTAGGCGGCACCGGGGAGCTGTTTTTT. Translated, it gives CSATDVGGTGELFF. The rearrangement joins TRBV20-1 to TRBJ2-2; no firm D call. The V and J ends lost 4 bases and 4 bases respectively, with 13 bases between them. The CDR3 totals 14 residues. Germline CDR1 is DFQATT and CDR2 is SNEGSKA (reference sequence).

Worth noting for this clonotype: A much larger clone is a single base away; this may be a read error. CDR3 residues: CVSSLARGQPNEQYF. CDR3 DNA: TGTGTCAGCAGCTTAGCGCGGGGACAGCCGAACGAGCAGTACTTC. This rearrangement joins TRBV7-2 to TRBJ2-7; D may be TRBD1 (7 bases). The CDR3 extends over 15 amino acids. The germline gives CDR1 SGHTA, CDR2 FQGNSA.

The table lists this clonotype with a count of one. J is TRBJ2-7 and V is TRBV20-1, with 7 bases aligning to TRBD2. The end of the DNA fits TRBJ2-5 better, so the J call may be wrong. The germline CDR1 and CDR2 sequences are DFQATT and SNEGSKA (reference sequence). There are 12 residues in the CDR3. The CDR3 region is CSANGLVETQYF. The CDR3 nucleotides are TGCAGTGCCAACGGACTAGTTGAGACCCAGTACTTC.

A remark on this clonotype: A much larger clone differs by one base, so this may be a read error. This chain connects TRBV6-1 to TRBJ2-7, with a weak D call TRBD2 (6 bases). The CDR3 runs to 17 residues. Per the germline V gene, CDR1 is MNHNS and CDR2 is SASEGT. Trimming took off 2 bases at V and 0 bases at J, with 17 bases between the two ends. The CDR3 sequence is CASSESGTRGSSYEQYF. CDR3 DNA: TGTGCCAGCAGTGAAAGTGGGACCCGGGGGAGCTCCTACGAGCAGTACTTC.

Many counts were recorded for this clonotype. V and J are TRBV24-1 and TRBJ2-5; no clear D gene. The V end was cut by 4 bases, the J end by 1 base, with 6 bases between. From germline, CDR1 is KGHDR and CDR2 SFDVKD. The CDR3 totals 13 residues. CDR3 region: CATSDPVQETQYF. CDR3 nucleotide sequence: TGTGCCACCAGTGACCCTGTCCAAGAGACCCAGTACTTC.

The chain joins TRBV7-2 to TRBJ2-1, with 7 bases matching TRBD1. The CDR3 loop spans 13 amino acids. With V trimmed by 4 bases and J by 11 bases, 8 bases remained unmatched. Germline V gene sequence: CDR1 SGHTA, CDR2 FQGNSA. As DNA, the CDR3 is TGTGCCAGCAGCTCCCACAGGGGCGATCAGCAGTTCTTC. Its protein is CASSSHRGDQQFF.

As regards this clonotype: A much more abundant neighbour one base away suggests this may be a read error. This chain connects TRBV20-1 to TRBJ2-5, with D tentatively TRBD2 (5 bases). V lost 1 base and J lost 9, with 18 bases in between. The CDR3 is 14 amino acids. Per the germline V gene, CDR1 is DFQATT and CDR2 is SNEGSKA (reference sequence). CDR3 nucleotides: TGCAGTGCTAGAGTCGGAGCTAATGGGGAGCCCCAGTACTTC. The encoded protein is CSARVGANGEPQYF.

This rearrangement joins TRBV7-2 to TRBJ2-1; D is unclear. The CDR3 contains 14 residues. The germline V gene encodes CDR1 SGHTA and CDR2 FQGNSA. V was pared by 1 base and J by 5 bases, with 9 bases between. The CDR3, as DNA: TGTGCCAGCAGCTTAGGGTCGACCGACAATGAGCAGTTCTTC. Residues: CASSLGSTDNEQFF.

This clonotype was observed a few times. The chain uses TRBV7-9 and TRBJ1-4; TRBD1 agrees at 7 bases. V dropped 1 base and J dropped 8; count of bases not matched to a gene: 7. The CDR3 sequence is 15 residues long. Germline V gene sequence: CDR1 SEHNR, CDR2 FQNEAQ (reference sequence). CDR3 sequence: CASSLGTGLSEKLFF. The CDR3 nucleotides are TGTGCCAGCAGCTTAGGGACAGGCTTGTCGGAAAAACTGTTTTTT.

In this sample, this clonotype turned up many times. The gene calls are TRBV7-8 and TRBJ2-4, with 7 positions matching TRBD1. The CDR3 spans 16 residues. The germline V gene encodes CDR1 SGHVS and CDR2 FQNEAQ. Losses at the gene ends were 5 bases for V and 0 bases for J; bases not matched to a gene: 7. Here the CDR3 DNA reads TGTGCCAGCAGCCCGGGGACAGCACTAGCCAAAAACATTCAGTACTTC. Translated, it gives CASSPGTALAKNIQYF.

This clonotype was observed at least ten times. This sequence joins TRBV12-3 or TRBV12-4 and TRBJ1-6, with 10 positions matching TRBD1. V dropped 3 bases and J dropped 11; count of bases not matched to a gene: 7. The CDR3 length is 15 residues. The CDR3 loop reads CASSLLGQGLPPLHF. The CDR3 DNA is TGTGCCAGCAGTTTGTTGGGACAGGGGTTACCACCCCTCCACTTT.

The sample holds many counts of this clonotype. The CDR3 spells CASSLTGVQGAPLHF. Here the CDR3 DNA reads TGCGCCAGCAGCCTTACAGGGGTCCAGGGGGCACCCCTCCACTTT. This chain uses TRBV5-1 with TRBJ1-6; TRBD1 aligns across 7 bases. CDR3 size: 15 residues. CDR1 is SGHRS and CDR2 is YFSETQ in the germline V gene. J was trimmed by 11 bases and V by 4 bases; bases with no gene match: 12.

The chain uses TRBV6-1 and TRBJ2-2, with D unclear. The germline V and J ends were trimmed by 5 bases and 5 bases, with 15 bases remaining between them. Germline CDR1 is MNHNS and CDR2 is SASEGT. The CDR3 loop spans 15 amino acids. In nucleotides, the CDR3 is TGTGCCAGCAGTCCCCCGGAGAGAATAACCGGGGAGCTGTTTTTT. This translates into CASSPPERITGELFF.

The V gene is TRBV18, the J gene TRBJ1-5, with D unclear. Trimming removed 6 bases from V and 1 base from J, with 13 bases in between. Looked up from germline, CDR1 is KGHSH and CDR2 is LQKENI. The CDR3 contains 15 residues. The CDR3 coding sequence is TGTGCCAGCTCTCCTGGACGGCTAAGCAATCAGCCCCAGCATTTT. Its translation is CASSPGRLSNQPQHF.